This T cell receptor beta chain was obtained from a study of post-analysis software for immune sequencing data. General observations from the study: The normalized Chao1 diversity of multiple sclerosis patients was significantly lower than that of controls. The five TRBV segments detected at higher frequency in patients than in controls included TRBV5-6, TRBV5-1 and TRBV20-1.

In its sample, this clonotype was seen a few times. No antigen is known for it. The CDR3 has 17 amino acids. The V segment lost 1 base and the J segment 4 bases; nucleotides outside the gene matches: 9. From germline, CDR1 is SGHTA and CDR2 FQGTGA. Unique molecular identifiers featured in each of the TCR beta cDNA libraries. TCRdb processed the PCR reads anew with MiXCR; each CDR3 protein has one entry. The table has some 890,000 distinct CDR3 sequences, about 53% seen once; the top ten hold 4.6%. The chain links TRBV7-3 to TRBJ2-3, with 9 positions matching TRBD2. Sequenced sample: blood. The source of this sequence is a girl aged 5-17 years with multiple sclerosis. DNA for the CDR3: TGTGCCAGCAGCTTAAGAATCAGCGGGAGGCCCCCAGATACGCAGTATTTT. Translating it yields CASSLRISGRPPDTQYF. The variable domain in full, with the rest retrieved from reference TRBV7-3 and TRBJ2-3, is GAGVSQTPSNKVTEKGKYVELRCDPISGHTALYWYRQSLGQGPEFLIYFQGTGAADDSGLPNDRFFAVRPEGSVSTLKIQRTERGDSAVYLCASSLRISGRPPDTQYFGPGTRLTVL.